The 8 T cell receptor beta chains listed next were all sequenced from one sample in a study of blood T cell repertoires in COVID-19. Sequencing used immunoSEQ multiplex PCR; TCRdb keeps in-frame clones, though not all of them. The top ten hold roughly 2.9% of the sample, which has around 150,000 clones, about three quarters seen once. Specimen: PBMCs or T cells enriched from blood (not recorded which). The receptors here all came from a woman aged 50 to 60 who had recovered from COVID-19.

This chain joins TRBV6-1 and TRBJ1-5; D is undetermined. Germline CDR1 and CDR2: MNHNS and SASEGT. V was clipped by 3 bases and J by 0 bases, with 9 bases between them. The CDR3 length is 15 residues. The CDR3, as DNA: TGTGCCAGCAGTGATGGGCGTCATAGCAATCAGCCCCAGCATTTT. Protein product: CASSDGRHSNQPQHF.

The rearrangement links TRBV3-1 (or the pseudogene TRBV3-2) to TRBJ2-2, with TRBD1 matching over 11 bases. V shed 5 bases and J 5 bases; nucleotides not matched to a gene: 4. Germline V CDR1 and CDR2: LGHDT, YNNKEL (reference sequence). CDR3 length: 15 amino acids. The DNA of the CDR3 is TGTGCCAGCAGCGTGGGACAGGGGGAAACCGGGGAGCTGTTTTTT. Protein: CASSVGQGETGELFF.

In this sample, this clone turned up once. The chain carries TRBV28 and TRBJ2-7; D is ambiguous. CDR3 length: 12 amino acids. The germline V gene encodes CDR1 MDHEN and CDR2 SYDVKM. Trimming took off 7 bases at V and 2 bases at J, with 9 bases between the two ends. CDR3 nucleotides: TGTGCCAGCAACTCAGGTACCTACGAGCAGTACTTC. Protein sequence: CASNSGTYEQYF. The full variable domain, its missing parts supplied by reference TRBV28 and TRBJ2-7, is DVKVTQSSRYLVKRTGEKVFLECVQDMDHENMFWYRQDPGLGLRLIYFSYDVKMKEKGDIPEGYSVSREKKERFSLILESASTNQTSMYLCASNSGTYEQYFGPGTRLTVT.

The CDR3 sequence: CAWSRIGNTEAFF. In DNA, the CDR3 is TGTGCCTGGAGCAGGATCGGGAACACTGAAGCTTTCTTT. The chain couples TRBV30 to TRBJ1-1, with D hard to call. The CDR3 spans 13 residues. From germline, CDR1 is GTSNPN and CDR2 SVGIG (reference sequence). The ends were cut back, 3 bases at V and 1 base at J, with 9 bases in the middle.

The chain employs TRBV5-8 and TRBJ1-6, with 12 bases that match TRBD1. V dropped 4 bases and J dropped 2; count of bases not matched to a gene: 7. The CDR3 has 18 residues. CDR1 and CDR2 (germline): SGHTS, YDEGEE. CDR3 nucleotide sequence: TGTGCCAGCAGCAGGGGACAGGGGGCGCCTGCCTATAATTCACCCCTCCACTTT. Its translation is CASSRGQGAPAYNSPLHF.

A few counts support this clone. The J gene is TRBJ1-4, the V gene TRBV30, with TRBD1 identical over 8 bases. Looked up from germline, CDR1 is GTSNPN and CDR2 is SVGIG (reference sequence). The CDR3 is 15 amino acids. V trimming: 3 bases; J trimming: 3 bases; junction bases outside the gene matches: 6. In DNA form, the CDR3 reads TGTGCCTGGAGCCGACAGGGGTCAGCTAATGAAAAACTGTTTTTT. Its protein product is CAWSRQGSANEKLFF.

The J gene is TRBJ1-4, the V gene TRBV6-5, with 7 bases fitting TRBD1. The CDR3 extends over 14 amino acids. The germline gives CDR1 MNHEY, CDR2 SVGAGI. The trim removed 6 bases at V and 8 bases at J, leaving 9 bases unmatched. CDR3 sequence: CASSYRGMSEKLFF. CDR3 nucleotide sequence: TGTGCCAGCAGCTACAGGGGTATGAGCGAAAAACTGTTTTTT.

The V gene is TRBV18, the J gene TRBJ2-7; TRBD2 aligns across 7 bases. The CDR3 has 13 amino acids. The V gene end was trimmed by 6 bases and the J gene end by 6 bases; junction bases not matched to a gene: 8. CDR1 is KGHSH, CDR2 LQKENI, per germline. This CDR3 reads CASSQRDYIEQYF. CDR3 sequence (DNA): TGTGCCAGCTCGCAACGGGACTACATCGAGCAGTACTTC.